This TCR beta chain originates from a study of T cell changes during pregnancy in multiple sclerosis. The V and J ends lost 3 bases and 5 bases respectively, with 14 bases between them. The CDR3 consists of 15 residues. CDR1 and CDR2 from the germline V gene are SNHLY and FYNNEI. Assay used: immunoSEQ multiplex PCR; TCRdb lists only in-frame clones, some missing. The repertoire holds around 23,000 clones, with approximately 95% as singletons. The chain is built from TRBV2 and TRBJ2-1; a weak D match, TRBD1 (6 bases). This TCR was recovered from a female donor with multiple sclerosis, enrolled in a pregnancy study. Sequencing used CD8+ T cells from peripheral blood mononuclear cells, obtained in the third trimester of pregnancy. CDR3 coding DNA: TGTGCCAGCAGTGAGGATTGGGGGCCGGACAATGAGCAGTTCTTC. Residues: CASSEDWGPDNEQFF.